This is a list of T cell receptor beta chains from one sample in a study of T cell repertoires in cytomegalovirus infection. Using its own MiXCR run on the reads, TCRdb lists one record per CDR3 protein. The sample lists about 330,000 distinct CDR3 sequences, approximately 35% occurring once. No antigen has been assigned to these receptors. The starting material was cultured PBMCs, obtained from culture after CMV antigen stimulation. The receptors here all came from a human donor in good health (CMV status not recorded). Some clones in this sample may be carry-over from other donors' samples. Each CDR3 is given with its conserved first and last residue. A D gene is named only where the DNA matches it firmly. Only part of the rows carry a size: once, few, many, or a class if the clone is expanded.

clone size	D gene	J gene	V gene	CDR3 DNA	CDR3 protein
-	TRBD2	TRBJ2-3	TRBV29-1	TGCAGCGTTAAGAGGACTAGCGGAGATACGCAGTATTTT	CSVKRTSGDTQYF
-	-	TRBJ2-5	TRBV7-3	TGTGCCAGCAGCCTACAGGGATCGTACCAAGAGACCCAGTACTTC	CASSLQGSYQETQYF
few	TRBD2	TRBJ2-1	TRBV28	TGTGCCAGCAGTTTTGGCGGGAGAGCCGGGGAAGAGCAGTTCTTC	CASSFGGRAGEEQFF
-	-	TRBJ2-1	TRBV20-1	TGCAGTGCTAGGGGGCCAACCTACAATGAGCAGTTCTTC	CSARGPTYNEQFF
many	TRBD1	TRBJ2-1	TRBV7-2	TGTGCCAGCAGCCGAACCGGGACAGGGGGCGATGAGCAGTTCTTC	CASSRTGTGGDEQFF
-	-	TRBJ1-3	TRBV7-2	TGTGCCAGCAGCGTGGGGGGCAGGGGAGTCGGCATATATTTT	CASSVGGRGVGIYF
-	TRBD2	TRBJ2-3	TRBV14	TGTGCCAGCAGCCGGCCCGGGAGGAGGACTAGCACAGATACGCAGTATTTT	CASSRPGRRTSTDTQYF
many	TRBD1	TRBJ1-1	TRBV12-3/TRBV12-4	TGTGCCAGCAGCTGGGGACAGGGAAGCACTGAAGCTTTCTTT	CASSWGQGSTEAFF
many	TRBD1	TRBJ2-5	TRBV19	TGTGCCAGTAGTCCGAGGACAGGGGGCTTCGAGACCCAGTACTTC	CASSPRTGGFETQYF
few	-	TRBJ1-4	TRBV30	TGTGCCTGGGGGGAAAACGGACAGACGGAAAAACTGTTTTTT	CAWGENGQTEKLFF
few	-	TRBJ2-6	TRBV5-6	TGTGCCAGCAGCTCGCGCGACAACGATTACTCTGGGGCCAACGTCCTGACTTTC	CASSSRDNDYSGANVLTF
-	-	TRBJ1-1	TRBV6-5	TGTGCCAGCAGAGGTCCCGGGTCGGTCGACACTGAAGCTTACTTT	CASRGPGSVDTEAYF
few	-	TRBJ1-3	TRBV7-9	TGTGCCAGCAGCGTTAGACAGACCGACGCTGGAAACACCATATATTTT	CASSVRQTDAGNTIYF
few	TRBD1	TRBJ2-3	TRBV7-9	TGTGCCAGCAGCTTAGGACAGGGCCAAATCACAGATACGCAGTATTTT	CASSLGQGQITDTQYF
many	TRBD2	TRBJ2-3	TRBV24-1	TGTGCCACCAGTGAGGGGCCCGGGACTAGAGGGACAGATACGCAGTATTTT	CATSEGPGTRGTDTQYF
-	TRBD2	TRBJ2-7	TRBV30	TGTGCCTGGAGGCAAAGACTAGCGGGAACATACGAGCAGTACTTC	CAWRQRLAGTYEQYF
-	-	TRBJ1-5	TRBV4-2	TGTGCCAGCAGCCAGTCGGACAGCTACGATCAGCCCCAGCATTTT	CASSQSDSYDQPQHF
-	-	TRBJ2-3	TRBV30	TGTGCCGGAAGACCTGACCACACAGATACGCAGTATTTT	CAGRPDHTDTQYF
many	-	TRBJ2-1	TRBV7-2	TGTGCCAGCAGCTTCGGGGCGAACAATGAGCAGTTCTTC	CASSFGANNEQFF
-	TRBD2	TRBJ2-7	TRBV28	TGTGCCAGCAGGAACAGCGGGGGATACGAGCAGTACTTC	CASRNSGGYEQYF
-	TRBD2	TRBJ2-4	TRBV15	TGTGCCACCAGCAGAGTGGCTAGCGGGGTCCTAGCCAAAAACATTCAGTACTTC	CATSRVASGVLAKNIQYF
-	-	TRBJ1-1	TRBV19	TGTGCCAGTAGTATAGGGGTGTGGGCTGAAGCTTTCTTT	CASSIGVWAEAFF
-	TRBD2	TRBJ2-1	TRBV6-5	TGTGCCAGCAGTTACGCTTTTATCCCTAGCGGCGCACACAATGAGCAGTTCTTC	CASSYAFIPSGAHNEQFF
few	-	TRBJ1-2	TRBV15	TGTGCCACCAGCAGAGTGGGGGCAATTGGCTACACCTTC	CATSRVGAIGYTF
-	TRBD1	TRBJ1-2	TRBV10-3	TGTGCCACCGAGGGACAGCAAAGCTATGGCTACACCTTC	CATEGQQSYGYTF
few	-	TRBJ1-1	TRBV5-1	TGCGCCAGCAGCTATGGGGCTGGGAACACTGAAGCTTTCTTT	CASSYGAGNTEAFF
few	-	TRBJ2-1	TRBV4-3	TGCGCCAGCAGCCAAGACTATGCTCGGGGCCCCTACAATGAGCAGTTCTTC	CASSQDYARGPYNEQFF
-	TRBD2	TRBJ2-5	TRBV6-1	TGTGCCAGCAGTGAAGGTTCAGCGGGAGGGCCCCGGGAGACCCAGTACTTC	CASSEGSAGGPRETQYF
-	TRBD1	TRBJ1-1	TRBV11-1	TGTGCCAGCATGGAGGGACAGGGGGGAACCACTGAAGCTTTCTTT	CASMEGQGGTTEAFF
-	-	TRBJ2-2	TRBV6-1	TGTGCCAGCAGTGAATTCAGGGTCAACGGGGAGCTGTTTTTT	CASSEFRVNGELFF
-	-	TRBJ2-1	TRBV10-2	TGCGCCAGCACGAGTGCGGGGCCCTACAATGAGCAGTTCTTC	CASTSAGPYNEQFF
few	-	TRBJ1-5	TRBV4-3	TGCGCCAGCAGCCAAGAACGGGGGCGGTTTCAGCCCCAGCATTTT	CASSQERGRFQPQHF
-	TRBD1	TRBJ1-1	TRBV10-3	TGTGCCATCAGTGAGCTGACAGGGAGGACTGAAGCTTTCTTT	CAISELTGRTEAFF
few	-	TRBJ1-6	TRBV7-6	TGTGCCAGCAGCCCGGGGGGGGTTGATGGGTCACCCCTCCACTTT	CASSPGGVDGSPLHF
-	-	TRBJ2-5	TRBV7-8	TGTGCCACCAGGTGGCAAGAGACCCAGTACTTC	CATRWQETQYF
-	TRBD2	TRBJ2-1	TRBV7-9	TGTGCCAGCAGACCTACTAGCGGGAGGGCCGGAGGGCAGTTCTTC	CASRPTSGRAGGQFF
-	-	TRBJ2-5	TRBV9	TGTGCCAGCAGCGTAATCAGCAGCGAGACCCAGTACTTC	CASSVISSETQYF
-	-	TRBJ1-6	TRBV7-2	TGTGCCAGCAGCTTAGGCGGGGGGGCCTCCTATAATTCACCCCTCCACTTT	CASSLGGGASYNSPLHF
few	-	TRBJ2-4	TRBV5-8	TGTGCCAGCAGCTCCGGGACGGCCAAAAACATTCAGTACTTC	CASSSGTAKNIQYF
-	TRBD2	TRBJ2-1	TRBV29-1	TGCAGCACCGCCGCCGGGACTAGCGGGGATGAGCAGTTCTTC	CSTAAGTSGDEQFF
-	TRBD2	TRBJ2-1	TRBV19	TGTGCCACCGCCGGGCTAGCGGCTTACAATGAGCAGTTCTTC	CATAGLAAYNEQFF
-	TRBD1	TRBJ1-4	TRBV12-3/TRBV12-4	TGTGCCAGCAGTCGCCGGACAGGGTTTGAAAAACTGTTTTTT	CASSRRTGFEKLFF
many	-	TRBJ2-5	TRBV7-6	TGTGCCAGCAGCTTATCGGAGGGACGCGAGACCCAGTACTTC	CASSLSEGRETQYF
-	-	TRBJ2-7	TRBV28	TGTGCCAGCACCCTTAGGGGCGGCTACGAGCAGTACTTC	CASTLRGGYEQYF
few	-	TRBJ2-5	TRBV7-2	TGTGCCAGCAGCTTAGGTCTAATGGGAGAGACCCAGTACTTC	CASSLGLMGETQYF
few	TRBD2	TRBJ2-2	TRBV7-2	TGTGCCAGCAGCCCACCCTTTTCCGCGGGAGTGGCCGGGGAGCTGTTTTTT	CASSPPFSAGVAGELFF
-	-	TRBJ1-2	TRBV19	TGTGCCAGTAGTGAGGCAGGCTATGGCTACACCTTC	CASSEAGYGYTF
-	TRBD2	TRBJ2-5	TRBV7-2	TGTGCCAGCAGCCAAGGTGGACTAGCGGGAGGAGAGACCCAGTACTTC	CASSQGGLAGGETQYF
-	-	TRBJ2-1	TRBV12-5	TGTGCTAGTGGCAGTCCTTACTCCGACGAGCAGTTCTTC	CASGSPYSDEQFF
few	-	TRBJ1-1	TRBV5-1	TGCGCCAGCAGAACTCAGGGGAGAATCACTGAAGCTTTCTTT	CASRTQGRITEAFF